Described below is a single TCR beta chain sequence and its context. What antigen it recognizes has not been identified. Per-nucleotide qualities are absent, and no much larger clonotype sits a single base away. The library was generated by the immunoSEQ multiplex PCR assay. TCRdb took this table from immuneACCESS and kept in-frame rearrangements with V and J called. Such tables lack part of the clones; where checked against another copy, unresolved V genes explain under half of the gap, and the rest is unexplained. This sample is represented by 42,000 or so clones; approximately 94% of them were singletons. The ten largest clones take up roughly 0.35% of the sample. Inclusive of the bounding cysteine and phenylalanine, the CDR3 is 14 residues long. This entry keeps only the CDR3 DNA: 42 bases, framed from base 1. In the germline V gene, CDR1 corresponds to MNHNS and CDR2 to SASEGT. V is clipped by 3 bases and J by 6 bases, and the sequence between their germline boundaries is 14 bases long.

This entry is derived from a study of T cell changes during pregnancy in multiple sclerosis (dated by TCRdb to about 2019). Background for the entire study: In women with multiple sclerosis, the researchers looked at how the T cell repertoire shifted as pregnancy progressed.

The origin of this receptor is a female donor with multiple sclerosis, enrolled in a pregnancy study. Recombination joined TRBV6-1 with TRBJ2-5, and possibly TRBD1, on 6 matching bases. The sample in question was CD4+ T cells from peripheral blood mononuclear cells, obtained after pregnancy. At the DNA level, the sequence is TGTGCCAGCAGTGAGCGACAGGACGGGAAGACCCAGTACTTC. Its protein product is CASSERQDGKTQYF.